Listed here is a single T cell receptor (beta chain). Its antigen is unknown. A junction boundary mismatches the germline segment, possibly from a read error. The immunoSEQ Assay, a bias-controlled multiplex PCR, was used to amplify TCRbeta CDR3 regions from genomic DNA. Turning to the authors' computational methods: Nucleated cell counts per sample were estimated from amplification of reference gene primers within the assay. To quantify the absolute abundance of each unique TCRbeta CDR3 rearrangement, sequence reads were collapsed and filtered. Productive Simpson clonality was computed per sample as the square root of Simpson's diversity index over productive rearrangements. In its TCRdb copy, this immuneACCESS table keeps in-frame sequences only and misses some clones. Where compared with another copy, unresolved V genes explain less than half of these, and the others have no known cause. V, J and clone size reflect that table, while D and trimming were determined from the DNA. In this sample the table shows roughly 200,000 clones, around 89% of which occur a single time. The ten most abundant clones make up over 1% of the sample.

CDR1 SSHAT and CDR2 FNYEAQ were looked up in the germline V gene (reference sequence). The CDR3 measures 16 amino acids from cysteine to phenylalanine. Only the CDR3 part of the read is kept: 48 bases, read in frame from the first base. This specimen comes from a study of blood T cell repertoires in COVID-19 (dated by TCRdb to 2019 to 2021). With regard to the full study: Samples covering the acute and convalescent phases of COVID-19 were provided by collaborators in the United States, Italy and Spain. The material from the prospective study consisted of cDNA or gDNA derived from T cells, B-cell-depleted T cells, or PBMCs. Sample metadata almost always included a de-identified subject ID, COVID-19 status, age in years and sex. The repertoires were released in a freely available public database intended as a resource for research on the immune response to SARS-CoV-2. Samples came from the ongoing ImmuneRACE study (first 160 participants) plus 1,254 subjects from 6 global collaborators. Subjects who had been exposed to COVID-19, were actively infected with it, or had recovered from it provided the deeply sampled blood TCRbeta repertoires that made up the dataset. Where available, HLA class I and class II types were obtained from metadata supplied by the sample provider rather than from assay-based typing.

Participants in the prospective study were enrolled through a virtual design, were aged roughly 18 to 100 years, and lived in under 25 United States geographic areas. To assign participants to cohorts, the prospective study relied on clinical history that participants themselves reported in a screening survey and a study questionnaire. ImmuneRACE Cohort 3 recovered participants were defined by two consecutive negative NP/OP PCR tests, healthcare professional clearance, or symptom resolution. Each participant in the prospective study had whole blood, serum and a nasopharyngeal or oropharyngeal swab collected by mobile phlebotomists. Prospective study participants could optionally give additional blood draws and questionnaires over an approximately two-month period. Before DNA extraction, blood samples from the prospective study were shipped at room temperature or frozen. Here is what the overall study found, with its caveats: How much clinical and demographic metadata was included differed by source and by participant, and the metadata was provided uncurated.

The source of this sequence is a young man who had recovered from COVID-19. The sample was PBMCs or T cells enriched from blood (not recorded which). The receptor chain draws on TRBV7-7 and TRBJ2-2; the D gene is possibly TRBD2, with 6 bases matching. CDR3 reads: CASSPIRRENTGELFF. The nucleotides are TGTGCTAGCAGCCCCATTAGGAGGGAGAACACCGGGGAGCTGTTTTTT.